The present TCR beta chain was sequenced within a study of blood T cell repertoires in COVID-19. Across the study: COVID-19 samples from acute and convalescent phases originated in the United States, Italy and Spain. In each case, the material was cDNA or gDNA derived from T cells, B-cell-depleted T cells, or PBMCs.

The V segment lost 2 bases and the J segment 7 bases; nucleotides outside the gene matches: 8. Germline assignment: CDR1 SGHNT and CDR2 YYREEE (reference sequence). This CDR3 is built from 16 residues. Per the authors' pipeline: It was from reference gene primer amplification that nucleated cell counts were estimated. This table comes from immunoSEQ multiplex PCR, and its TCRdb copy is limited to in-frame clones, with some not included. Clone size and V and J calls were adopted from that table, with D and trimming inferred from the DNA. The sample carries 160,000 or so clones, 82% recorded once. The V gene is TRBV5-4, the J gene TRBJ1-6; 8 bases are shared with TRBD1. This TCR was sampled from an older woman with acute or convalescent COVID-19. Sequenced input: peripheral blood. In DNA, the CDR3 is TGTGCCAGCAGCTTAACTACCGGACAGGGCAATTCACCCCTCCACTTT. The encoded protein is CASSLTTGQGNSPLHF. Filled out from reference TRBV5-4 and TRBJ1-6, the complete variable domain reads ETGVTQSPTHLIKTRGQQVTLRCSSQSGHNTVSWYQQALGQGPQFIFQYYREEENGRGNFPPRFSGLQFPNYSSELNVNALELDDSALYLCASSLTTGQGNSPLHFGNGTRLTVT.